This T cell receptor beta chain was captured in a study of T cell responses to AZD1222 COVID-19 vaccine. The CDR3 contains 13 residues. Trimming took off 3 bases at V and 3 bases at J, with 7 bases between the two ends. Assay used: immunoSEQ multiplex PCR; TCRdb lists only in-frame clones, some missing. The table lists around 99,000 clones, about 92% of them singletons. This material consisted of peripheral blood, taken on day 0 of AZD1222 vaccination. The receptor's source is an adult in good health. The rearrangement links TRBV12-3 or TRBV12-4 to TRBJ2-3, with unresolved D. The CDR3 sequence is CASSFRETDTQYF. Written as DNA, the CDR3 is TGTGCCAGCAGTTTTCGCGAAACAGATACGCAGTATTTT.